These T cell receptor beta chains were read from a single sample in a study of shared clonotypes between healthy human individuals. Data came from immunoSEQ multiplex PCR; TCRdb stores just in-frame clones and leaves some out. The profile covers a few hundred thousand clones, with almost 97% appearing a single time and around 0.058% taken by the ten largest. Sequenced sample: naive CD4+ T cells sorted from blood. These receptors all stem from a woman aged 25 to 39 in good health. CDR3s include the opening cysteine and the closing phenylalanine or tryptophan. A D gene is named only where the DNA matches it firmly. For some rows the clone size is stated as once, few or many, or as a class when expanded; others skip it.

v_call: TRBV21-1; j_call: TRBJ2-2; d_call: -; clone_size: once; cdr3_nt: TGTGCCAGCAGCAATATGGGAAGCGGGAATGACACCGGGGAGCTGTTTTTT; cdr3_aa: CASSNMGSGNDTGELFF
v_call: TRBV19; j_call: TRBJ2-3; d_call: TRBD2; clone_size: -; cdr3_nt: TGTGCCAGTAGTATGGCTGCGGGAGTAGATACGCAGTATTTT; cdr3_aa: CASSMAAGVDTQYF
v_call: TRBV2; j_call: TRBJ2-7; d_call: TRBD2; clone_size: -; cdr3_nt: TGTGCCAGCAGGGACAGCGGGAGGTCCGAGCAGTACTTC; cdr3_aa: CASRDSGRSEQYF
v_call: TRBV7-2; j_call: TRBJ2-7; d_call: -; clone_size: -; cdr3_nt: TGTGCCAGCAGCTGGCGGAGGGGTGGCTACGAGCAGTACTTC; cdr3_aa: CASSWRRGGYEQYF
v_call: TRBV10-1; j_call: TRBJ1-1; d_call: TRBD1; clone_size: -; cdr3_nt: TGCGCCAGCAGTCATGGGACAGGGACTGAAGCTTTCTTT; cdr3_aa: CASSHGTGTEAFF
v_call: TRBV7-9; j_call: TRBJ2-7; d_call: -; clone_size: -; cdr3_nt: TGTGCCAGCGGCTACGAGCAGTACTTC; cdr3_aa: CASGYEQYF
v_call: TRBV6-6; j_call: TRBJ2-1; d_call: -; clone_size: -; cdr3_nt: TGTGCCAGCAGTTACCTGGTGGGTGAGCAGTTCTTC; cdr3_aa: CASSYLVGEQFF
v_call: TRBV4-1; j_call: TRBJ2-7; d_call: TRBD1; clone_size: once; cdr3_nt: TGCGCCAGCAGCCACGGACAGGGGCCCATCTACGAGCAGTACTTC; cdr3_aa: CASSHGQGPIYEQYF
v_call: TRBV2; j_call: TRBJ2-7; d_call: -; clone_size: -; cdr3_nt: TGTGCCAGCAGTCAAAGGGGCAGGGGAGGCGAGCAGTACTTC; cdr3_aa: CASSQRGRGGEQYF
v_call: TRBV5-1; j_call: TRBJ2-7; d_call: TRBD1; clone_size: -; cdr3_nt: TGCGCCAGCCGGTCTTTGGACAGGGCTTCCTACGAGCAGTACTTC; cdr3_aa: CASRSLDRASYEQYF
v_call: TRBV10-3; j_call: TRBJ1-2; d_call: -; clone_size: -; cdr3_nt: TGTGCCATCAGGGGACCCGACTATGGCTACACCTTC; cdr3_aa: CAIRGPDYGYTF
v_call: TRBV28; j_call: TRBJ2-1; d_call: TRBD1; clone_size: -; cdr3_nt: TGTGCCATCATACGTCAGGGGGCGTCGGGTGAGCAGTTCTTC; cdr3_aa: CAIIRQGASGEQFF
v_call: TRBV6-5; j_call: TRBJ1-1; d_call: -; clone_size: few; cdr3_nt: TGTGCCAGCAGTTATTCCGGGACGGAGAACACTGAAGCTTTCTTT; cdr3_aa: CASSYSGTENTEAFF
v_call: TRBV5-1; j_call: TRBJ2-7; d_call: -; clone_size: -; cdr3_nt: TGCGCCAGCAGCTTGGGGCAGATCGGCCCCTACGAGCAGTACTTC; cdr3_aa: CASSLGQIGPYEQYF
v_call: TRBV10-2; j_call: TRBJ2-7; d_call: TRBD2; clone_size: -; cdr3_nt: TGCGCCAGCAGAACTAGCGGGGATTCCTACGAGCAGTACTTC; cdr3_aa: CASRTSGDSYEQYF
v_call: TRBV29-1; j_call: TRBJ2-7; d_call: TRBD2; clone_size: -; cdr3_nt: TGCAGCGTAGAACGGGGGGGGCACGAGCAGTACTTC; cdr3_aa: CSVERGGHEQYF
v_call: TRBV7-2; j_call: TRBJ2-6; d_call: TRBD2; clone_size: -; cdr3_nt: TGTGCCAGCAGCTTGGACCTAGCGGGAGATGGGGCCAACGTCCTGACTTTC; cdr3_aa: CASSLDLAGDGANVLTF
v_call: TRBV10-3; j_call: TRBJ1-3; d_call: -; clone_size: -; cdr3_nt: TGTGCCATCATGCAGAGGGAGAGCTCTGGAAACACCATATATTTT; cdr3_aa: CAIMQRESSGNTIYF
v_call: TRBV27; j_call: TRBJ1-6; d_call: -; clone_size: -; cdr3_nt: TGTGCCAGCAGCCAGTTGCGACAGGCGAACTATAATTCACCCCTCCACTTT; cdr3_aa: CASSQLRQANYNSPLHF
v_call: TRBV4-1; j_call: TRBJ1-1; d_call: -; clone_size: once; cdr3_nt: TGCGCCAGCAGCCCTCTACAGGGTGGGACTGAAGCTTTCTTT; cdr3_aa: CASSPLQGGTEAFF
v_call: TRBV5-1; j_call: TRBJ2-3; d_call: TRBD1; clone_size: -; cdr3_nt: TGCGCCAGCAGCTTGACTTCCGGGACAGCACCCACAGATACGCAGTATTTT; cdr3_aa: CASSLTSGTAPTDTQYF
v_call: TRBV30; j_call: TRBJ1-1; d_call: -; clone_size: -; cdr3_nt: TGTGCCTGGAGTGCTTCGATGAACACTGAAGCTTTCTTT; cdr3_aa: CAWSASMNTEAFF
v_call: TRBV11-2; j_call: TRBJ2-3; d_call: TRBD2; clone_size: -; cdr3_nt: TGTGCCAGCAGCTTAGAAGCTCCGGGGGGGGTCGGAACAGATACGCAGTATTTT; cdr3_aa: CASSLEAPGGVGTDTQYF
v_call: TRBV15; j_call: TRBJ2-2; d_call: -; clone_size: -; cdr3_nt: TGTGCCACCAGCAGAGATCCCGGGGGCACCGGGGAGCTGTTTTTT; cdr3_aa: CATSRDPGGTGELFF
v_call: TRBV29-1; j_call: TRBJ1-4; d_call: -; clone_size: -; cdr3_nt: TGCAGCGTTGGGGGGCCGACTAATGAAAAACTGTTTTTT; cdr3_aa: CSVGGPTNEKLFF
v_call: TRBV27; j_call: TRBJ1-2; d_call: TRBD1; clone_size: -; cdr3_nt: TGTGCCAGCAGTCTCACATTAGGGGGCGGCTACACCTTC; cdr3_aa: CASSLTLGGGYTF
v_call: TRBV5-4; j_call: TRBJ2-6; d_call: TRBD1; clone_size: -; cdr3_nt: TGTGCCAGCAGCCAACCGGGACAGGGGCGCTCTGGGGCCAACGTCCTGACTTTC; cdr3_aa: CASSQPGQGRSGANVLTF
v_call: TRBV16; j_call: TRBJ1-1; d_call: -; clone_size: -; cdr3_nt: TGTGCCAGCAGCCAATCATTGAACACTGAAGCTTTCTTT; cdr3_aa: CASSQSLNTEAFF
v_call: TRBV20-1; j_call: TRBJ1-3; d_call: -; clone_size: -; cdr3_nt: TGCAGTGCTAGCAGGGGAAACACCATATATTTT; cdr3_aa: CSASRGNTIYF
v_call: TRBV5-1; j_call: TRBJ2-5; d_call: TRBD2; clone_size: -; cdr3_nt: TGCGCCAGCAGCTGGACTAGCGGGAGTGTTCAAGAGACCCAGTACTTC; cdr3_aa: CASSWTSGSVQETQYF
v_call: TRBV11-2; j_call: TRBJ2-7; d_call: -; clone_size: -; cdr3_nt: TGTGCCAGCAGCTTAGCCTACGAGCAGTACTTC; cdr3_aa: CASSLAYEQYF
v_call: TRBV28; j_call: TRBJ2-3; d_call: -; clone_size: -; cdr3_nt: TGTGCCAGCAGACCTCAGCGAGATACGCAGTATTTT; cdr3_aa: CASRPQRDTQYF
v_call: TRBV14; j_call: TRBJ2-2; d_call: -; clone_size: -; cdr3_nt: TGTGCCAGCAGCCCAGGACTCCTAAACGGGGAGCTGTTTTTT; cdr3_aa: CASSPGLLNGELFF
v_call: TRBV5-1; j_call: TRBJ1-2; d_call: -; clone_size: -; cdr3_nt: TGCGCCAGCAGCTTGGACGGGGCCGGTGGCTACACCTTC; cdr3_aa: CASSLDGAGGYTF
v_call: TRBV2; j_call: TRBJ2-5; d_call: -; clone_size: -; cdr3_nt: TGTGCCAGCAGTCGGGAGACCCAAGAGACCCAGTACTTC; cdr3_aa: CASSRETQETQYF
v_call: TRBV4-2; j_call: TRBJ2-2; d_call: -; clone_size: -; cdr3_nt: TGTGCCAGCAGCCAAGATCGGGGGACCGGGGAGCTGTTTTTT; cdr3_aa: CASSQDRGTGELFF
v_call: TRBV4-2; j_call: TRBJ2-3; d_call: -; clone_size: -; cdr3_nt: TGTGCCAGCAGCCACTCTCCAGATACGCAGTATTTT; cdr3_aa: CASSHSPDTQYF
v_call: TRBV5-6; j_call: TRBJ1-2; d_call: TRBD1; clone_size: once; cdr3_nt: TGTGCCAGCAGCTTGGGACAGGGAGCTAACTATGGCTACACCTTC; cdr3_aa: CASSLGQGANYGYTF
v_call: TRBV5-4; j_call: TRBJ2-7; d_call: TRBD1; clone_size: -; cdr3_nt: TGTGCCAGCGCCAGGGGACAGGGGAAACACGAGCAGTACTTC; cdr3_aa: CASARGQGKHEQYF
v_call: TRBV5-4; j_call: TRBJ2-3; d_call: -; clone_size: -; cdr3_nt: TGTGCCAGCAGCTTGCTGGCAGGGTCTAGCACAGATACGCAGTATTTT; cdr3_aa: CASSLLAGSSTDTQYF
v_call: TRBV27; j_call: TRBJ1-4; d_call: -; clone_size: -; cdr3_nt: TGTGCCAGCAGTTTAGGCAGGGGTCCGACTAATGAAAAACTGTTTTTT; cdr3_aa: CASSLGRGPTNEKLFF
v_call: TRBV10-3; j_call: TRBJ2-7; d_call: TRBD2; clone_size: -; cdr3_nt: TGTGCCATCAGTGACCCGATGAGCGGGAGGCTGCACGAGCAGTACTTC; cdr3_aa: CAISDPMSGRLHEQYF
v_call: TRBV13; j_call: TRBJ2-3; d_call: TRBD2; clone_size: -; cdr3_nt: TGTGCCAGCAGCCTAAAGCGGGAGCGGGCCACAGATACGCAGTATTTT; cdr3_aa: CASSLKRERATDTQYF
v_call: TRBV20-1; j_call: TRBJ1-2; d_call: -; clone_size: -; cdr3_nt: TGCAGTGCTAGCGGAAATGGCTACACCTTC; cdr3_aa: CSASGNGYTF